This T cell receptor beta chain emerged from a study of Ad26.COV2.S vaccination and SARS-CoV-2 variants. Assay: immunoSEQ multiplex PCR; the TCRdb copy retains only in-frame clones and omits some. The sample has more than 300,000 clones; approximately 86% are singletons. The treatment: approximately 18 received Ad26.COV2.S at low or high dose, single or two shots; about 5 received placebo; per-sample allocation not given. Day 63 following the first vaccine or placebo injection was when the samples were taken. About this clone itself: As yet, its antigen is unknown.

Whole-study results and caveats: Comparability of non-spike TCR breadth was observed across vaccine and placebo recipients.

V was trimmed by 0 bases and J by 3 bases, leaving 13 bases between them. This CDR3 has 16 amino acids. Germline V gene data show CDR1 as SGHRS and CDR2 as YFSETQ. This clonotype was sampled from a person between 18 and 65 years old who received the Ad26.COV2.S COVID-19 vaccine or a placebo. This material consisted of peripheral blood, taken in a trial of Ad26.COV2.S vaccine versus placebo. This chain joins TRBV5-1 and TRBJ2-1, with a possible D match to TRBD2 (5 bases). The CDR3 DNA sequence: TGCGCCAGCAGCTTGGCACTCGTGGCGGGCTACAATGAGCAGTTCTTC. Protein sequence: CASSLALVAGYNEQFF.